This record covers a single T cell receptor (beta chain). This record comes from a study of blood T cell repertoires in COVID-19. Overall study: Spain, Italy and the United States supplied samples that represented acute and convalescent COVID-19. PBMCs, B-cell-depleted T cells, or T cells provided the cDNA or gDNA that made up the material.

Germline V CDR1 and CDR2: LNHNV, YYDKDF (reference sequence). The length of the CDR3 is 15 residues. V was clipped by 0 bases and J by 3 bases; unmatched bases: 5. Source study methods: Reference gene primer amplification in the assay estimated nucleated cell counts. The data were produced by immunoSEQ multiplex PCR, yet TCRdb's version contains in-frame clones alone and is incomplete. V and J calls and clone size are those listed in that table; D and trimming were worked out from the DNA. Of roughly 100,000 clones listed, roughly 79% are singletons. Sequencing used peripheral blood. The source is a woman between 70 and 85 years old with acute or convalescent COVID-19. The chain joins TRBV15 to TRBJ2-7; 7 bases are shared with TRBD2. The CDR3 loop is CATSRDLGGSYEQYF. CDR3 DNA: TGTGCCACCAGCAGAGATCTAGGCGGGAGCTACGAGCAGTACTTC.